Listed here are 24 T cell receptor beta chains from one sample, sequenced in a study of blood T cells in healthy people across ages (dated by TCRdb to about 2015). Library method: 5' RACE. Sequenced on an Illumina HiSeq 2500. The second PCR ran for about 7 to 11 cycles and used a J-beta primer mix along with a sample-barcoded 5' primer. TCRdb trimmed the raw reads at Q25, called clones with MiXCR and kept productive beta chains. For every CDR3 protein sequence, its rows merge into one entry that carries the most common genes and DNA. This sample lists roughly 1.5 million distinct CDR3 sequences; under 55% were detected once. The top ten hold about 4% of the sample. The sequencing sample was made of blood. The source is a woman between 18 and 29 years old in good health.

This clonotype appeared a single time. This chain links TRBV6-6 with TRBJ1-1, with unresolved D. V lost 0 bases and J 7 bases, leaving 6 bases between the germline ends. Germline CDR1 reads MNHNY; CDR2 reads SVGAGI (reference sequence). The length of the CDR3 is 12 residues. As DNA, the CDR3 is TGTGCCAGCAGTTACTCTTTGGATGAAGCTTTCTTT. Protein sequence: CASSYSLDEAFF.

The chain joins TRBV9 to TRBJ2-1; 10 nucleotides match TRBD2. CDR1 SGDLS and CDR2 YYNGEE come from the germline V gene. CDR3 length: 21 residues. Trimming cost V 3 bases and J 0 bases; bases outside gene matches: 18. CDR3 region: CASSGPEAGGILRTSYNEQFF. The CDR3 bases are TGTGCCAGCAGCGGACCGGAAGCGGGAGGGATCCTAAGGACCTCCTACAATGAGCAGTTCTTC.

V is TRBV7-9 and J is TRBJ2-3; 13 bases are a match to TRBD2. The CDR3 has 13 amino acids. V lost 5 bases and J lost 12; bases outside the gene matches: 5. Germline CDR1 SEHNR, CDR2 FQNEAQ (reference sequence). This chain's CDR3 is CASSEGTSGKQYF. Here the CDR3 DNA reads TGTGCCAGCAGCGAAGGGACTAGCGGGAAACAGTATTTT.

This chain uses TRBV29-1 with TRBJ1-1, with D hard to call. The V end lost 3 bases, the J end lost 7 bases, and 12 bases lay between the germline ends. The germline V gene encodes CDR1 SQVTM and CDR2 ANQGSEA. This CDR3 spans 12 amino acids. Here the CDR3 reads CSVEFPTSEAFF. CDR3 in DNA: TGCAGCGTTGAGTTCCCCACAAGTGAAGCTTTCTTT.

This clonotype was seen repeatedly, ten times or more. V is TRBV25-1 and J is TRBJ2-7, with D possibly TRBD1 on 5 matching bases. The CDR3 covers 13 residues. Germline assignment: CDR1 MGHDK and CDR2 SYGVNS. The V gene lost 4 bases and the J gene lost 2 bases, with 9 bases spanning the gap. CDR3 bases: TGTGCCAGCAGTGCCGACAGCCCCTACGAGCAGTACTTC. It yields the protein CASSADSPYEQYF.

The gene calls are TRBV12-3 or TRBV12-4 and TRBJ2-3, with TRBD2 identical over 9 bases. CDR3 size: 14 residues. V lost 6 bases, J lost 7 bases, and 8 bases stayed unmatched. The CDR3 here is CASSSGTSRNTQYF. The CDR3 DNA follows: TGTGCCAGCAGCTCCGGGACTAGCAGGAATACGCAGTATTTT.

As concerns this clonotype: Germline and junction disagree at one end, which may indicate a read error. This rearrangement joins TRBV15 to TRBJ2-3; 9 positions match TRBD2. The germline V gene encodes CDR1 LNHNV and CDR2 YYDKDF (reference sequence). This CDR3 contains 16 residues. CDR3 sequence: CSTSFLPSGDTDTQYF. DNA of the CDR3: TGTTCCACCAGCTTCCTTCCTAGCGGGGATACAGATACGCAGTATTTT. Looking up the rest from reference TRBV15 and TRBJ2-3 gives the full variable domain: DAMVIQNPRYQVTQFGKPVTLSCSQTLNHNVMYWYQQKSSQAPKLLFHYYDKDFNNEADTPDNFQSRRPNTSFCFLDIRSPGLGDTAMYLCSTSFLPSGDTDTQYFGPGTRLTVL.

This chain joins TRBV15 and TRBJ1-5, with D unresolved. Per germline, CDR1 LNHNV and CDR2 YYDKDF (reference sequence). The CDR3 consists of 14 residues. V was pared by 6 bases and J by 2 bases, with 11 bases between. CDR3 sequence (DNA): TGTGCCACCAGTAACACTTATGGCAATCAGCCCCAGCATTTT. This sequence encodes CATSNTYGNQPQHF.

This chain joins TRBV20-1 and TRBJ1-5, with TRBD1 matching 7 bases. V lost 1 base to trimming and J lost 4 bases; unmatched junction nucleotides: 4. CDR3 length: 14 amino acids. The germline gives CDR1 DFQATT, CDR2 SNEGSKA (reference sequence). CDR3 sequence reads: CSARGRGYNQPQHF. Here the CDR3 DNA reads TGCAGTGCTAGAGGCAGGGGGTATAATCAGCCCCAGCATTTT.

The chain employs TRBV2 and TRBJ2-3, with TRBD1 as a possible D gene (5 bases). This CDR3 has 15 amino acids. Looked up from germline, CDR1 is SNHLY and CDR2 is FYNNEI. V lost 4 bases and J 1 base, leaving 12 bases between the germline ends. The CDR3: CASSVATGRTDTQYF. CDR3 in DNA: TGTGCCAGCAGTGTAGCTACAGGTCGCACAGATACGCAGTATTTT.

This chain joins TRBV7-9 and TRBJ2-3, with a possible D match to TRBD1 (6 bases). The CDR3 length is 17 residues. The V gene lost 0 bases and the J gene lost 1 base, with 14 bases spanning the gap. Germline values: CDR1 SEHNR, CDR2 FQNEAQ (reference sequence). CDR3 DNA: TGTGCCAGCAGCTTAGCGCGGCAGGGGCAACGCACAGATACGCAGTATTTT. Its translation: CASSLARQGQRTDTQYF.

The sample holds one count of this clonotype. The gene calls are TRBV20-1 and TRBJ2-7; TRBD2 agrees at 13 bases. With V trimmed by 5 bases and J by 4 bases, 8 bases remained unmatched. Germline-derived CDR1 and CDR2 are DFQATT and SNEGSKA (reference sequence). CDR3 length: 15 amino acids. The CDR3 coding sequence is TGCAGTGCTCCAGAACTAGCGGGAGGGTGGTACGAGCAGTACTTC. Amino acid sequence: CSAPELAGGWYEQYF.

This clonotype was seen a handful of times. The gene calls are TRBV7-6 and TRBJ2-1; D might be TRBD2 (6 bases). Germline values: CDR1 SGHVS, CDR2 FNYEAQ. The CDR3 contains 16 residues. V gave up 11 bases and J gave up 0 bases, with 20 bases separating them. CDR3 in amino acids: CAGSWGIGGSYNEQFF. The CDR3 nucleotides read TGTGCCGGGTCCTGGGGGATCGGGGGCTCCTACAATGAGCAGTTCTTC.

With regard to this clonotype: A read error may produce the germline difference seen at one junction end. The CDR3 coding sequence is TGTGCCAGCAGTTACCCGGGGACAGCGTATGGCTACTCCTTC. Residues: CASSYPGTAYGYSF. This chain connects TRBV6-2 or TRBV6-3 to TRBJ1-2, with TRBD1 identical over 7 bases. The germline gives CDR1 MNHEY, CDR2 SVGEGT. CDR3 size: 14 residues.

The CDR3 spells CASSLGLSGGEVYF. The CDR3 region has the DNA TGTGCCAGCAGCTTAGGTCTTAGCGGGGGGGAGGTGTATTTT. The genes are TRBV7-2 and TRBJ2-3; 11 bases are shared with TRBD2. Trimming took 1 base from V and 14 from J; bases not matched to a gene: 8. The CDR3 is 14 amino acids. The germline V gene encodes CDR1 SGHTA and CDR2 FQGNSA.

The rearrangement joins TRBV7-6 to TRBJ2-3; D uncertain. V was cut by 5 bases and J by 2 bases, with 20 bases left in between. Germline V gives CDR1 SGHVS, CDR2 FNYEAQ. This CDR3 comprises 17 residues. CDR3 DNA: TGTGCCAGCAGCCCTCAAACCTGGACGGCGAACACAGATACGCAGTATTTT. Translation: CASSPQTWTANTDTQYF.

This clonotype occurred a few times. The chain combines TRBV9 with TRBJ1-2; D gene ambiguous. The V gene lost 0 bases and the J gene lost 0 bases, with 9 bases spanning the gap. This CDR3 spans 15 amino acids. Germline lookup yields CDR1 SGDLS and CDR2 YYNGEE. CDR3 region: CASSVEAIANYGYTF. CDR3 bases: TGTGCCAGCAGCGTAGAGGCAATAGCTAACTATGGCTACACCTTC.

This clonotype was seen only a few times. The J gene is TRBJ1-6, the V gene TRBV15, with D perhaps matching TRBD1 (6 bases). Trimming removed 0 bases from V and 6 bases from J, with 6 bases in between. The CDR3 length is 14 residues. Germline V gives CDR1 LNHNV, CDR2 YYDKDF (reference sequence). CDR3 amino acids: CATSRDRGNSPLHF. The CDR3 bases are TGTGCCACCAGCAGAGACAGGGGTAATTCACCCCTCCACTTT.

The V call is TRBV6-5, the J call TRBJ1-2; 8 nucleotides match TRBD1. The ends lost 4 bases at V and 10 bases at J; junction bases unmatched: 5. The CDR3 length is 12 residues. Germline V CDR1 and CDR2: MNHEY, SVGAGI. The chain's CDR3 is CASSSDRVDYTF. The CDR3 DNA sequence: TGTGCCAGCAGTTCGGACAGGGTGGACTACACCTTC.

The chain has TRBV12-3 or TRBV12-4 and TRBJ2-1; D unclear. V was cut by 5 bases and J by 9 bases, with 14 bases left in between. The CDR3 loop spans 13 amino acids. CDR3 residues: CASSPAMKGEQFF. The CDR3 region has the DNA TGTGCCAGCAGTCCTGCCATGAAGGGTGAGCAGTTCTTC.

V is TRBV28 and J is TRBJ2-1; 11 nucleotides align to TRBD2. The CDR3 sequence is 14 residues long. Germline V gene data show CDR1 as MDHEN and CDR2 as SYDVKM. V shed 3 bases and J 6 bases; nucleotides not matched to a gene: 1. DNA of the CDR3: TGTGCCAGCAGTTTCACTAGCGGGAGCAATGAGCAGTTCTTC. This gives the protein CASSFTSGSNEQFF.

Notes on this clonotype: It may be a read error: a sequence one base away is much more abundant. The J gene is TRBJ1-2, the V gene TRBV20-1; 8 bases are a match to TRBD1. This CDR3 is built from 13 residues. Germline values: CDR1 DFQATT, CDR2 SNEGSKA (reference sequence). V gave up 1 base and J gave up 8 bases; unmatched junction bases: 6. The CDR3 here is CSARVDRDRGYTF. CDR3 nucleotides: TGCAGTGCTAGAGTGGACAGGGATCGCGGCTACACCTTC.

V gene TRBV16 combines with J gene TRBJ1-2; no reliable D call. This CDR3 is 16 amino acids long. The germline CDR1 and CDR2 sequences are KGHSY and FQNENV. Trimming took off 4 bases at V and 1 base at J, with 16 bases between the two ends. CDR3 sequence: CASSRKPGLINYGYTF. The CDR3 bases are TGTGCCAGCAGCCGGAAACCTGGACTCATTAACTATGGCTACACCTTC.

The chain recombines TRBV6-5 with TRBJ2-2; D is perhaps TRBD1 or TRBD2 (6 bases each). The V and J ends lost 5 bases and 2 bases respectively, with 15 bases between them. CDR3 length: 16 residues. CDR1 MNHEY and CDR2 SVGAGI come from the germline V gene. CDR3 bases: TGTGCCAGCAGTAAGAGGGGGGCATATAACACCGGGGAGCTGTTTTTT. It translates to CASSKRGAYNTGELFF.